One and the same sample provided the 10 T cell receptor beta chains below, sequenced in a study of early stage breast cancer tumors. Assay: immunoSEQ multiplex PCR; the TCRdb copy retains only in-frame clones and omits some. The data contain some 75,000 clones, 79% of them singletons. Specimen: blood. The receptors derive from a person in their sixties or seventies with breast cancer.

Only a few counts were recorded for this clone. The chain uses TRBV11-2 and TRBJ2-1; D remains unclear. The V and J ends lost 10 bases and 0 bases respectively, with 10 bases between them. The CDR3 runs to 13 residues. Germline V gene sequence: CDR1 SGHAT, CDR2 FQNNGV. As DNA, the CDR3 is TGTGCCACCGCGCCCAGCTCCTACAATGAGCAGTTCTTC. It codes for CATAPSSYNEQFF. Filled out from reference TRBV11-2 and TRBJ2-1, the complete variable domain reads EAGVAQSPRYKIIEKRQSVAFWCNPISGHATLYWYQQILGQGPKLLIQFQNNGVVDDSQLPKDRFSAERLKGVDSTLKIQPAKLEDSAVYLCATAPSSYNEQFFGPGTRLTVL.

This chain uses TRBV10-3 with TRBJ2-7; 7 bases match TRBD1. The CDR3 contains 13 residues. Trimming took 4 bases from V and 3 from J; bases not matched to a gene: 3. Germline CDR1 and CDR2: ENHRY and SYGVKD. The DNA of the CDR3 is TGTGCCATCAGTGGAACAGGGGACTACGAGCAGTACTTC. Translation gives CAISGTGDYEQYF.

This chain links TRBV5-8 with TRBJ1-4; 7 bases are shared with TRBD1. Germline trimming cut 1 base from V and 8 bases from J; bases unmatched to any gene: 5. Looked up from germline, CDR1 is SGHTS and CDR2 is YDEGEE. This CDR3 is 14 amino acids long. The CDR3: CASSLPTGREKLFF. The CDR3 region has the DNA TGTGCCAGCAGCTTGCCGACAGGGAGGGAAAAACTGTTTTTT.

The genes are TRBV5-5 and TRBJ2-4, with D perhaps matching TRBD2 (5 bases). This CDR3 contains 12 residues. Germline-derived CDR1 and CDR2 are SGHKS and YYEKEE (reference sequence). Deletions cut 0 bases from V and 12 bases from J, with 10 bases between. For the CDR3, the DNA is TGTGCCAGCAGCTTGGACACTAGGGATCAGTACTTC. It specifies CASSLDTRDQYF.

The CDR3 spells CSASGEGETQYF. CDR3 in DNA: TGCAGCGCGAGCGGGGAGGGGGAGACCCAGTACTTC. The chain is built from TRBV29-1 and TRBJ2-5, with 7 bases lining up with TRBD2. The CDR3 is 12 amino acids. V shed 7 bases and J 5 bases; nucleotides not matched to a gene: 7. In germline, CDR1 is SQVTM, CDR2 ANQGSEA.

The chain couples TRBV18 to TRBJ2-1, with D perhaps matching TRBD2 (6 bases). The CDR3 extends over 13 amino acids. Trimming removed 5 bases at V and 6 bases at J, with 11 bases between. The germline gives CDR1 KGHSH, CDR2 LQKENI. CDR3 sequence: CASSLGLRNEQFF. Written as DNA, the CDR3 is TGTGCCAGCTCATTAGGACTACGCAATGAGCAGTTCTTC.

To note about this clone: One end of the junction varies from germline; a read error may be responsible. The J gene is TRBJ2-2, the V gene TRBV7-9; 9 bases map to TRBD2. The CDR3 runs to 14 residues. Germline CDR1 is SEHNR and CDR2 is FQNEAQ (reference sequence). The CDR3 reads CASSHSGGTGEPFF. The CDR3 nucleotides read TGTGCCAGCAGTCATAGCGGGGGCACCGGGGAGCCGTTTTTT. Complete variable domain (other parts from reference TRBV7-9 and TRBJ2-2): DTGVSQNPRHKITKRGQNVTFRCDPISEHNRLYWYRQTLGQGPEFLTYFQNEAQLEKSRLLSDRFSAERPKGSFSTLEIQRTEQGDSAMYLCASSHSGGTGEPFFGEGSRLTVL.

V and J are TRBV7-2 and TRBJ2-3, with no clear D. The V end lost 4 bases, the J end lost 3 bases, and 14 bases lay between the germline ends. This CDR3 has 15 amino acids. Germline CDR1 is SGHTA and CDR2 is FQGNSA. The CDR3 region is CASSWRATLTDTQYF. CDR3 in DNA: TGTGCCAGCAGCTGGAGAGCCACGTTAACAGATACGCAGTATTTT.

Regarding this clone: The junction does not match germline at one end; this may be a read error. The gene calls are TRBV7-8 and TRBJ2-3, with 16 positions matching TRBD2. The CDR3 runs 17 residues. Per germline, CDR1 SGHVS and CDR2 FQNEAQ. CDR3 coding DNA: TGTGCCAGCAGCCAGGGACTAGCGGGGGGGCAGGGTCCGGCTGAGAATTTT. Residues: CASSQGLAGGQGPAENF.

This clone was picked up one time. The J gene is TRBJ1-3, the V gene TRBV28, with 7 bases matching TRBD1. Trimming removed 2 bases from V and 4 bases from J; junction bases left unmatched: 8. The CDR3 loop spans 16 amino acids. Germline-derived CDR1 and CDR2 are MDHEN and SYDVKM. The CDR3 DNA follows: TGTGCCAGCAGTTTAATCCTACAGGGGACGGGAAACACCATATATTTT. This gives the protein CASSLILQGTGNTIYF.